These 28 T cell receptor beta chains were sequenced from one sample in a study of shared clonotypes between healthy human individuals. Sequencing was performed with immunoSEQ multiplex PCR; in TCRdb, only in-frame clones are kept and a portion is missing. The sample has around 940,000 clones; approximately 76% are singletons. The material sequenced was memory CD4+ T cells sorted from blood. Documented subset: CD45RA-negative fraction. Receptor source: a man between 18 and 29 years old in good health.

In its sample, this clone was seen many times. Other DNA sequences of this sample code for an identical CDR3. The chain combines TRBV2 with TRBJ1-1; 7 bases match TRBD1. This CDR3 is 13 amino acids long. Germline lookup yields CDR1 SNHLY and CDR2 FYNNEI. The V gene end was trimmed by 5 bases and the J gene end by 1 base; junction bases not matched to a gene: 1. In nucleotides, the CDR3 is TGTGCCAGCAGTCAGGGGGAGAACACTGAAGCTTTCTTT. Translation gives CASSQGENTEAFF.

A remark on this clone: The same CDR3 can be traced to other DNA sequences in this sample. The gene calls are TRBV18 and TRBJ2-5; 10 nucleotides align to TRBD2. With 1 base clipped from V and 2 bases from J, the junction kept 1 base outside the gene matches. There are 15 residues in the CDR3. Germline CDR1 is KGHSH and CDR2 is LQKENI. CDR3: CASSPLAGGQETQYF. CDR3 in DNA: TGTGCCAGCTCACCACTAGCGGGGGGACAAGAGACCCAGTACTTC.

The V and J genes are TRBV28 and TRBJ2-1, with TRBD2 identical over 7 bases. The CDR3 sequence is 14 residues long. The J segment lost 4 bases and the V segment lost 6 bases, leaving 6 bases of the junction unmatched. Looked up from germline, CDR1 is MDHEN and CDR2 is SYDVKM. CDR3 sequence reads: CASSQTGGYNEQFF. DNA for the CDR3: TGTGCCAGCAGCCAAACGGGGGGATACAATGAGCAGTTCTTC.

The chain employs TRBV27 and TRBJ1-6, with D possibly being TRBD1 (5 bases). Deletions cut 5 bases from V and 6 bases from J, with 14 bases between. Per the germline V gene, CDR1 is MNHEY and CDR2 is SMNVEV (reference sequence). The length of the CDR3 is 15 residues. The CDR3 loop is CASSGQGGFNSPLHF. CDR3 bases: TGTGCCAGCAGTGGTCAGGGAGGGTTTAATTCACCCCTCCACTTT.

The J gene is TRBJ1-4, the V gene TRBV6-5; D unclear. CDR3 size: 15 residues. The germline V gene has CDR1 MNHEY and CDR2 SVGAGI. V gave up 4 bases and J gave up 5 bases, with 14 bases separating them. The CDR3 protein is CASSSREGSNEKLFF. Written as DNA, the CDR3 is TGTGCCAGCAGTTCCCGGGAAGGTTCGAATGAAAAACTGTTTTTT.

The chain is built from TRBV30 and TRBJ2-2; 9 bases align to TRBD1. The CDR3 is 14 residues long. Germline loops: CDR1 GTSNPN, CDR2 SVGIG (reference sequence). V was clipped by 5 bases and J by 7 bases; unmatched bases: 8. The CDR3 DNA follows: TGTGCCTGGGCGGGACAGGGTGGAATCGGGGAGCTGTTTTTT. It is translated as CAWAGQGGIGELFF.

This chain's CDR3 is CASGEGGGKNIQYF. The CDR3 nucleotides read TGTGCCAGCGGGGAGGGAGGGGGCAAAAACATTCAGTACTTC. The chain is built from TRBV11-2 and TRBJ2-4; the D gene is possibly TRBD2 (7 bases). This CDR3 is 14 amino acids long. Looked up from germline, CDR1 is SGHAT and CDR2 is FQNNGV. V lost 8 bases and J lost 3, with 14 bases in between.

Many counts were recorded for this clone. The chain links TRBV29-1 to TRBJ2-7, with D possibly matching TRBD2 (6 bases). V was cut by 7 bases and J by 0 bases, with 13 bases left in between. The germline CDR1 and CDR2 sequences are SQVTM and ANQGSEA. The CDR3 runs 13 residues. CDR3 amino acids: CSAGGADSYEQYF. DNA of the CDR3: TGCAGCGCTGGAGGGGCGGACTCCTACGAGCAGTACTTC.

CDR3 nucleotides: TGTGCCAGCAGCTTAGCTAGGACAGGGGGAACTGAAGCTTTCTTT. Its protein is CASSLARTGGTEAFF. This chain links TRBV7-2 with TRBJ1-1, with 10 bases identical to TRBD1. The CDR3 runs 15 residues. Germline assignment: CDR1 SGHTA and CDR2 FQGNSA. Trimming at V came to 0 bases and at J to 5 bases, leaving 3 bases not matched to a gene.

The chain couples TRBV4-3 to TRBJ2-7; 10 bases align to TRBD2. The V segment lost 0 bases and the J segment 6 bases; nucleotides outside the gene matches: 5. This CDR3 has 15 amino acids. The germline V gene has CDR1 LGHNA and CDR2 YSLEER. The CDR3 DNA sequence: TGCGCCAGCAGCCAAGATATCCTAGCGGGAGCCGAGCAGTACTTC. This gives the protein CASSQDILAGAEQYF.

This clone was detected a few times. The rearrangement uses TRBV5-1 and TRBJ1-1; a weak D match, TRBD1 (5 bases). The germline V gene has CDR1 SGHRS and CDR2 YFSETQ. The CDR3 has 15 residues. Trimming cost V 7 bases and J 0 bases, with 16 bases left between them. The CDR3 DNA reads TGCGCCAGCCAAACGGGACCGAATATGAACACTGAAGCTTTCTTT. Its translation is CASQTGPNMNTEAFF. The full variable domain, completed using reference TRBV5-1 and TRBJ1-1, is KAGVTQTPRYLIKTRGQQVTLSCSPISGHRSVSWYQQTPGQGLQFLFEYFSETQRNKGNFPGRFSGRQFSNSRSEMNVSTLELGDSALYLCASQTGPNMNTEAFFGQGTRLTVV.

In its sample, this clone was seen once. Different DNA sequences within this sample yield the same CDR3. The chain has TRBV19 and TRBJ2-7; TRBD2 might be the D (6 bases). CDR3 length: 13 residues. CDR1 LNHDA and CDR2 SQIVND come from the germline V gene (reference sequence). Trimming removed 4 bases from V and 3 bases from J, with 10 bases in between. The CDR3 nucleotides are TGTGCCAGTAGTAAGGAGGGAGGCTACGAGCAGTACTTC. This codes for CASSKEGGYEQYF.

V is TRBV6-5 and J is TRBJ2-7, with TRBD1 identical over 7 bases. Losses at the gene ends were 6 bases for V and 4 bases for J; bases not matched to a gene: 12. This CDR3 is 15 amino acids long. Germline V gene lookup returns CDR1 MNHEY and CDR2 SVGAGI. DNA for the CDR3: TGTGCCAGCAGCCCTCAGACAGGGCGGTGGTACGAGCAGTACTTC. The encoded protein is CASSPQTGRWYEQYF.

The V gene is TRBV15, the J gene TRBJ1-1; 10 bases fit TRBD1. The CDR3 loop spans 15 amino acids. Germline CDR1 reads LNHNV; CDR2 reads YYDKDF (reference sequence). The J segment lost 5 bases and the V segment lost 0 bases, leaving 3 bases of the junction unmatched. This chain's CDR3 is CATSRETGGQTEAFF. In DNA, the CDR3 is TGTGCCACCAGCAGAGAGACAGGGGGCCAAACTGAAGCTTTCTTT.

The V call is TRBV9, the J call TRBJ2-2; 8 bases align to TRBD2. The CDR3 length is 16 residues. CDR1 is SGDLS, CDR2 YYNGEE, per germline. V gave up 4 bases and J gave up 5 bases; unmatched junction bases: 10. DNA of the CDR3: TGTGCCAGCAGCTCCCGAGCGGGGGAGGGGACCGGGGAGCTGTTTTTT. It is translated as CASSSRAGEGTGELFF.

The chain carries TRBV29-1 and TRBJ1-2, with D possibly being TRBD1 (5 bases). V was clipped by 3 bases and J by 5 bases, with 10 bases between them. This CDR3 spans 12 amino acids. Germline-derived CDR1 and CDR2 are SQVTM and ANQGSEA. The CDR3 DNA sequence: TGCAGCGTTGATTCAGGGAAGTATGGCTACACCTTC. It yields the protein CSVDSGKYGYTF.

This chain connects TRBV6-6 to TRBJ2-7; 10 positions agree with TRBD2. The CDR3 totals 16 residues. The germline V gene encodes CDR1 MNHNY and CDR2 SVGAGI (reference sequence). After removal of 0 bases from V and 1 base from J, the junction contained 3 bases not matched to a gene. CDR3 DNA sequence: TGTGCCAGCAGTTACTCCGTTAGCGGGGGGTCCTACGAGCAGTACTTC. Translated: CASSYSVSGGSYEQYF.

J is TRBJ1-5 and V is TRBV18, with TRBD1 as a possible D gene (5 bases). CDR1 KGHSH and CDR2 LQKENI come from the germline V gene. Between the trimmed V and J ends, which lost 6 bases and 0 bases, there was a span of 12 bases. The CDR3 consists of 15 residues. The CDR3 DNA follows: TGTGCCAGCTCCCCTCAGGGTCATAGCAATCAGCCCCAGCATTTT. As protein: CASSPQGHSNQPQHF.

The CDR3 is CASSGGTGGSEQFF. The CDR3 DNA follows: TGCGCCAGCAGTGGGGGGACAGGGGGAAGTGAGCAGTTCTTC. The chain is built from TRBV10-1 and TRBJ2-1, with 11 nucleotides matching TRBD1. Germline CDR1 WNHNN, CDR2 SYGVQD (reference sequence). This CDR3 region has 14 residues. The trim removed 4 bases at V and 9 bases at J, leaving 5 bases unmatched.

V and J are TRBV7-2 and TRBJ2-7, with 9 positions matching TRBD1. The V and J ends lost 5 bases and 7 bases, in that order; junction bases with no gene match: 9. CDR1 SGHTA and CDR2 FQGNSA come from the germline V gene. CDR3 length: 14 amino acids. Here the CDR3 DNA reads TGTGCCAGCAGCCGGGACAGGGCTATTGGGGAGCAGTACTTC. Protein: CASSRDRAIGEQYF.

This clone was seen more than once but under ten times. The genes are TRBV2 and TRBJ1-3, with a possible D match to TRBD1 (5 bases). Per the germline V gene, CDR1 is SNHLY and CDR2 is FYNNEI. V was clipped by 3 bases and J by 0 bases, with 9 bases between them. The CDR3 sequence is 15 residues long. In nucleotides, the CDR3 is TGTGCCAGCAGTGAGGTTAGGGGCTCTGGAAACACCATATATTTT. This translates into CASSEVRGSGNTIYF.

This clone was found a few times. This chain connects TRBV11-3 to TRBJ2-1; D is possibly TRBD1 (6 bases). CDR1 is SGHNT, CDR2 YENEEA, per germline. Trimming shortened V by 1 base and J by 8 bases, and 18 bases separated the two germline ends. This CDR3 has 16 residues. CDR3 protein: CASSLARGRGADEQFF. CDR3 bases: TGTGCCAGCAGCTTAGCCCGGGGCAGGGGCGCCGATGAGCAGTTCTTC.

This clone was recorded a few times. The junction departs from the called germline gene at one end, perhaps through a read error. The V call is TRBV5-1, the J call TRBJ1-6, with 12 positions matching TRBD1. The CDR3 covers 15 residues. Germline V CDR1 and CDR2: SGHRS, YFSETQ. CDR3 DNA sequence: TGCGCCAGCAGATTGGGACAGGGGGCGGTTTCACCCCTCCACTTT. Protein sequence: CASRLGQGAVSPLHF. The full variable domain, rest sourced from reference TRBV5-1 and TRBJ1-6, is KAGVTQTPRYLIKTRGQQVTLSCSPISGHRSVSWYQQTPGQGLQFLFEYFSETQRNKGNFPGRFSGRQFSNSRSEMNVSTLELGDSALYLCASRLGQGAVSPLHFGNGTRLTVT.

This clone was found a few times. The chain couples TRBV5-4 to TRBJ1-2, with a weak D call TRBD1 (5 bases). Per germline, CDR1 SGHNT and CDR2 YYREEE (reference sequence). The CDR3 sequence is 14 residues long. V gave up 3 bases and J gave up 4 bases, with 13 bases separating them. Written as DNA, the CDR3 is TGTGCCAGCAGCTCCGAACCAGGGAGCTATGGCTACACCTTC. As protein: CASSSEPGSYGYTF.

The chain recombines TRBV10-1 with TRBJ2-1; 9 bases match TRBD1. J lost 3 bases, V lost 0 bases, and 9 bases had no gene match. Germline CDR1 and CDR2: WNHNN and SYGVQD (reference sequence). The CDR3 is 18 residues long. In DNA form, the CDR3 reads TGCGCCAGCAGTGAGTCGGTGGTTGGACAGGGGAACTACAATGAGCAGTTCTTC. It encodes CASSESVVGQGNYNEQFF.

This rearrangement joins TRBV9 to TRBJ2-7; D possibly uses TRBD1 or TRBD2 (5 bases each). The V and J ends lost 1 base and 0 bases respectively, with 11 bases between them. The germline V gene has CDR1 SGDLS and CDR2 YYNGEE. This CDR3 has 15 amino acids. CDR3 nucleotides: TGTGCCAGCAGCGTAACTGGGGGAAGCTCCTACGAGCAGTACTTC. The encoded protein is CASSVTGGSSYEQYF.

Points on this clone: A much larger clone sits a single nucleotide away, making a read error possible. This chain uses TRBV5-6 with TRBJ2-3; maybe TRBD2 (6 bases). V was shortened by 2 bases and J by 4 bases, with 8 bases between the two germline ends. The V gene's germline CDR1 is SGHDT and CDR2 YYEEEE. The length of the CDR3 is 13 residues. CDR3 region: CASSFGSADTQYF. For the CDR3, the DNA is TGTGCCAGCAGCTTCGGGAGCGCAGATACGCAGTATTTT. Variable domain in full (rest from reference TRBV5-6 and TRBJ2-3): DAGVTQSPTHLIKTRGQQVTLRCSPKSGHDTVSWYQQALGQGPQFIFQYYEEEERQRGNFPDRFSGHQFPNYSSELNVNALLLGDSALYLCASSFGSADTQYFGPGTRLTVL.

CDR3 loop: CASSGTSEQFPYNEQFF. CDR3 in DNA: TGCGCCAGCAGTGGGACTAGCGAACAATTTCCTTACAATGAGCAGTTCTTC. This sequence joins TRBV10-1 and TRBJ2-1; 9 bases align to TRBD2. Unmatched junction bases numbered 11, after V lost 4 bases and J lost 4 bases. CDR1 and CDR2 from the germline V gene are WNHNN and SYGVQD (reference sequence). There are 17 residues in the CDR3.